This TCR beta chain was sequenced for a study of T cells in Graves' hyperthyroidism and ophthalmopathy. RNA transcripts yielded amplified TCR beta CDR3 regions. An initial round of RT-PCR targeting the TCR CDR3 relied on the HTBI primer set. TCRdb reprocessed the multiplex PCR reads via MiXCR and lists one record per CDR3 protein. The data contain a few hundred thousand distinct CDR3 sequences, 20% to 25% of them singletons. The CDR3 spans 15 residues. The germline V gene encodes CDR1 SEHNR and CDR2 FQNEAQ (reference sequence). J was trimmed by 8 bases and V by 1 base; bases with no gene match: 7. This clonotype was picked up a small number of times.

Sequencing used blood. The chain employs TRBV7-9 and TRBJ2-3, with 9 bases that match TRBD2. The origin of this receptor is a woman between 65 and 79 years old with Graves' ophthalmopathy. Written as DNA, the CDR3 is TGTGCCAGCAGCTTAGTAGCGGGGGAGCATTCTACGCAGTATTTT. Protein product: CASSLVAGEHSTQYF.